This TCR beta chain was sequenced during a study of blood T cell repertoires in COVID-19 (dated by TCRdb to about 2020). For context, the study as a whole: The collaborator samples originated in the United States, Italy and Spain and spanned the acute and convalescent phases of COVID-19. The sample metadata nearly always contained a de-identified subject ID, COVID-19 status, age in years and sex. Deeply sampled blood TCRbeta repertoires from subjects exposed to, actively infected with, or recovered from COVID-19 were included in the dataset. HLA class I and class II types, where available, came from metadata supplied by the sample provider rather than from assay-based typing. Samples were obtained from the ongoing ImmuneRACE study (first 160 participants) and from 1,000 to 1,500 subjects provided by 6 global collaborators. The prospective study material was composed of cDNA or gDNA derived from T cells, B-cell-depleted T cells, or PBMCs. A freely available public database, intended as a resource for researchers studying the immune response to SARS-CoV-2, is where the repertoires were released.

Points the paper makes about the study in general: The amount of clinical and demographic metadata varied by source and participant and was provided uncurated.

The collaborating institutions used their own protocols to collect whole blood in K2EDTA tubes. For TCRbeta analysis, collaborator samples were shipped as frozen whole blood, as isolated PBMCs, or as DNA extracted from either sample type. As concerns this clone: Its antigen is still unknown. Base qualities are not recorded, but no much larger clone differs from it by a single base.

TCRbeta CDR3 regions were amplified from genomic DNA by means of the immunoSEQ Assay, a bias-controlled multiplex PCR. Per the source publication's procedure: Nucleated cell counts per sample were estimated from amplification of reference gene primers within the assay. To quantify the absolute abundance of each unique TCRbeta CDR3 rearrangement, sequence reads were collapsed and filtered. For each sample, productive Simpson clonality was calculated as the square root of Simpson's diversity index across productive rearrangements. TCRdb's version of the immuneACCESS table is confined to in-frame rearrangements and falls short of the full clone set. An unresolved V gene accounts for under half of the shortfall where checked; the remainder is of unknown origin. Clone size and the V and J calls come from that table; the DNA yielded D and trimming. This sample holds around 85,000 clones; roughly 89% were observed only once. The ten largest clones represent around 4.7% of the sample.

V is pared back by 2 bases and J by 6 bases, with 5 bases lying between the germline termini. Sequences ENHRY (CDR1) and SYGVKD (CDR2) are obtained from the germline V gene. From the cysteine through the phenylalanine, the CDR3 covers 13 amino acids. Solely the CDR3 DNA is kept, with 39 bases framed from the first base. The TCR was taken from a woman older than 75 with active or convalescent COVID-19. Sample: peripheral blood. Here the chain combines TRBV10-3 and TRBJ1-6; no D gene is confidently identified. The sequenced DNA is TGTGCCATCAGTGAGCTCAGTAATTCACCCCTCCACTTT. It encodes CAISELSNSPLHF.